These 13 T cell receptor beta chains share one sample of origin, sequenced in a study of T cell changes during pregnancy in multiple sclerosis. Data came from immunoSEQ multiplex PCR; TCRdb stores just in-frame clones and leaves some out. The sample lists tens of thousands of clones, 90% to 95% seen once, with 2.2% in the top ten. The sample was peripheral blood, taken in the third trimester of pregnancy. The source is a female donor in good health, enrolled as a control in a pregnancy study.

This chain links TRBV11-1 with TRBJ1-1; D perhaps matches TRBD1 (6 bases). This CDR3 region has 16 residues. Germline CDR1 SGHAT, CDR2 FQDESV (reference sequence). The ends were cut back, 4 bases at V and 7 bases at J, with 22 bases in the middle. CDR3 loop: CASSSGGGTGFVEAFF. CDR3 nucleotide sequence: TGTGCCAGCAGCTCCGGGGGGGGCACAGGGTTCGTTGAAGCTTTCTTT.

The J gene is TRBJ2-1, the V gene TRBV5-1; D remains unclear. Trimming took off 9 bases at V and 10 bases at J, with 20 bases between the two ends. In germline, CDR1 is SGHRS, CDR2 YFSETQ. The CDR3 loop spans 13 amino acids. The CDR3 DNA follows: TGCGCCACCTTTACCGGGTCCGGTCGGGAGCAGTTCTTC. This codes for CATFTGSGREQFF.

The J gene is TRBJ2-1, the V gene TRBV5-1; D may be TRBD2 (5 bases). V was pared by 6 bases and J by 7 bases, with 14 bases between. CDR3 length: 13 residues. Germline CDR1 and CDR2: SGHRS and YFSETQ. CDR3 bases: TGCGCCAGCAAGCCCTCGGGGTGGAATGAGCAGTTCTTC. This gives the protein CASKPSGWNEQFF.

The chain links TRBV5-4 to TRBJ1-1; no firm D call. This CDR3 comprises 14 residues. V was pared by 0 bases and J by 2 bases, with 8 bases between. Per the germline V gene, CDR1 is SGHNT and CDR2 is YYREEE (reference sequence). The CDR3 DNA follows: TGTGCCAGCAGCTTGGAACAGCTAAACACTGAAGCTTTCTTT. Translating it yields CASSLEQLNTEAFF.

About this clone: An end of the junction differs from the germline gene, which may be a read error. The chain couples TRBV7-9 to TRBJ2-7; a possible D gene is TRBD2 (6 bases). This CDR3 is built from 14 residues. From germline, CDR1 is SEHNR and CDR2 FQNEAQ (reference sequence). CDR3 bases: TGTGCCAGCAGCGTAGCGGAGTACTCCTACGAGCAGTACTTC. Protein sequence: CASSVAEYSYEQYF. Full variable domain (remainder filled in from reference TRBV7-9 and TRBJ2-7): DTGVSQNPRHKITKRGQNVTFRCDPISEHNRLYWYRQTLGQGPEFLTYFQNEAQLEKSRLLSDRFSAERPKGSFSTLEIQRTEQGDSAMYLCASSVAEYSYEQYFGPGTRLTVT.

The count of this clone is one. This chain links TRBV5-1 with TRBJ2-5, with D possibly matching TRBD2 (7 bases). V lost 4 bases and J 5 bases, leaving 18 bases between the germline ends. The CDR3 has 15 residues. CDR1 and CDR2 from the germline V gene are SGHRS and YFSETQ. CDR3 bases: TGCGCCAGCAGCCACCGAGGGGGGGGATCGGAGACCCAGTACTTC. It encodes CASSHRGGGSETQYF.

J is TRBJ1-4 and V is TRBV6-5, with 9 bases identical to TRBD1. The germline V gene encodes CDR1 MNHEY and CDR2 SVGAGI. V trimming: 6 bases; J trimming: 8 bases; junction bases outside the gene matches: 10. The CDR3 is 15 residues long. For the CDR3, the DNA is TGTGCCAGCAGGTCCCCGGGACAGGGAGGAGAAAAACTGTTTTTT. This codes for CASRSPGQGGEKLFF.

V is TRBV4-2 and J is TRBJ2-1, with 10 nucleotides matching TRBD2. The germline CDR1 and CDR2 sequences are LGHNA and YNFKEQ. The V and J ends lost 2 bases and 4 bases, in that order; junction bases with no gene match: 2. The CDR3 spans 15 residues. The CDR3 loop reads CASSQLAGVYNEQFF. CDR3 in DNA: TGTGCCAGCAGCCAACTAGCGGGGGTATACAATGAGCAGTTCTTC.

The rearrangement joins TRBV28 to TRBJ2-2; 9 positions agree with TRBD1. CDR1 and CDR2 (germline): MDHEN, SYDVKM. The junction had 9 bases not matched to a gene; V was cut back by 6 bases and J by 4 bases. This CDR3 contains 16 residues. The CDR3 is CASSLPGQGLTGELFF. As DNA, the CDR3 is TGTGCCAGCAGCCTACCGGGACAGGGACTCACCGGGGAGCTGTTTTTT.

This clone was counted a single time. The CDR3 sequence is CASSFFKARDRRNNEQFF. The CDR3 bases are TGTGCCAGCAGCTTTTTCAAGGCCAGGGACAGGAGAAACAATGAGCAGTTCTTC. V gene TRBV7-9 combines with J gene TRBJ2-1; 8 bases fit TRBD1. The CDR3 covers 18 residues. V dropped 3 bases and J dropped 5; count of bases not matched to a gene: 15. Germline CDR1 and CDR2: SEHNR and FQNEAQ (reference sequence).

The V and J genes are TRBV2 and TRBJ1-2, with 9 bases that match TRBD1. This CDR3 has 12 amino acids. The germline CDR1 and CDR2 sequences are SNHLY and FYNNEI. With 10 bases clipped from V and 5 bases from J, the junction kept 5 bases outside the gene matches. DNA of the CDR3: TGTGCCAAAGTGGGACAGGGTTATGGCTACACCTTC. It yields the protein CAKVGQGYGYTF. Supplemented by reference TRBV2 and TRBJ1-2, the full variable domain reads EPEVTQTPSHQVTQMGQEVILRCVPISNHLYFYWYRQILGQKVEFLVSFYNNEISEKSEIFDDQFSVERPDGSNFTLKIRSTKLEDSAMYFCAKVGQGYGYTFGSGTRLTVV.

The genes are TRBV13 and TRBJ2-1; TRBD2 is a possible D gene (6 bases). Germline-derived CDR1 and CDR2 are PRHDT and FYEKMQ (reference sequence). V was clipped by 1 base and J by 9 bases, with 10 bases between them. This CDR3 is built from 13 residues. CDR3 nucleotides: TGTGCCAGCAGCTTAGCGGGGGTTGGTGAGCAGTTCTTC. Translating it yields CASSLAGVGEQFF.

In this sample, this clone turned up once. The chain joins TRBV6-6 to TRBJ2-7; D is perhaps TRBD2 (7 bases). Germline V lookup: CDR1 MNHNY, CDR2 SVGAGI (reference sequence). The CDR3 runs to 15 residues. Trimming removed 6 bases from V and 0 bases from J, with 15 bases in between. CDR3 residues: CASRQGGGSSYEQYF. CDR3 nucleotide sequence: TGTGCCAGCAGACAGGGAGGGGGGAGCTCCTACGAGCAGTACTTC.